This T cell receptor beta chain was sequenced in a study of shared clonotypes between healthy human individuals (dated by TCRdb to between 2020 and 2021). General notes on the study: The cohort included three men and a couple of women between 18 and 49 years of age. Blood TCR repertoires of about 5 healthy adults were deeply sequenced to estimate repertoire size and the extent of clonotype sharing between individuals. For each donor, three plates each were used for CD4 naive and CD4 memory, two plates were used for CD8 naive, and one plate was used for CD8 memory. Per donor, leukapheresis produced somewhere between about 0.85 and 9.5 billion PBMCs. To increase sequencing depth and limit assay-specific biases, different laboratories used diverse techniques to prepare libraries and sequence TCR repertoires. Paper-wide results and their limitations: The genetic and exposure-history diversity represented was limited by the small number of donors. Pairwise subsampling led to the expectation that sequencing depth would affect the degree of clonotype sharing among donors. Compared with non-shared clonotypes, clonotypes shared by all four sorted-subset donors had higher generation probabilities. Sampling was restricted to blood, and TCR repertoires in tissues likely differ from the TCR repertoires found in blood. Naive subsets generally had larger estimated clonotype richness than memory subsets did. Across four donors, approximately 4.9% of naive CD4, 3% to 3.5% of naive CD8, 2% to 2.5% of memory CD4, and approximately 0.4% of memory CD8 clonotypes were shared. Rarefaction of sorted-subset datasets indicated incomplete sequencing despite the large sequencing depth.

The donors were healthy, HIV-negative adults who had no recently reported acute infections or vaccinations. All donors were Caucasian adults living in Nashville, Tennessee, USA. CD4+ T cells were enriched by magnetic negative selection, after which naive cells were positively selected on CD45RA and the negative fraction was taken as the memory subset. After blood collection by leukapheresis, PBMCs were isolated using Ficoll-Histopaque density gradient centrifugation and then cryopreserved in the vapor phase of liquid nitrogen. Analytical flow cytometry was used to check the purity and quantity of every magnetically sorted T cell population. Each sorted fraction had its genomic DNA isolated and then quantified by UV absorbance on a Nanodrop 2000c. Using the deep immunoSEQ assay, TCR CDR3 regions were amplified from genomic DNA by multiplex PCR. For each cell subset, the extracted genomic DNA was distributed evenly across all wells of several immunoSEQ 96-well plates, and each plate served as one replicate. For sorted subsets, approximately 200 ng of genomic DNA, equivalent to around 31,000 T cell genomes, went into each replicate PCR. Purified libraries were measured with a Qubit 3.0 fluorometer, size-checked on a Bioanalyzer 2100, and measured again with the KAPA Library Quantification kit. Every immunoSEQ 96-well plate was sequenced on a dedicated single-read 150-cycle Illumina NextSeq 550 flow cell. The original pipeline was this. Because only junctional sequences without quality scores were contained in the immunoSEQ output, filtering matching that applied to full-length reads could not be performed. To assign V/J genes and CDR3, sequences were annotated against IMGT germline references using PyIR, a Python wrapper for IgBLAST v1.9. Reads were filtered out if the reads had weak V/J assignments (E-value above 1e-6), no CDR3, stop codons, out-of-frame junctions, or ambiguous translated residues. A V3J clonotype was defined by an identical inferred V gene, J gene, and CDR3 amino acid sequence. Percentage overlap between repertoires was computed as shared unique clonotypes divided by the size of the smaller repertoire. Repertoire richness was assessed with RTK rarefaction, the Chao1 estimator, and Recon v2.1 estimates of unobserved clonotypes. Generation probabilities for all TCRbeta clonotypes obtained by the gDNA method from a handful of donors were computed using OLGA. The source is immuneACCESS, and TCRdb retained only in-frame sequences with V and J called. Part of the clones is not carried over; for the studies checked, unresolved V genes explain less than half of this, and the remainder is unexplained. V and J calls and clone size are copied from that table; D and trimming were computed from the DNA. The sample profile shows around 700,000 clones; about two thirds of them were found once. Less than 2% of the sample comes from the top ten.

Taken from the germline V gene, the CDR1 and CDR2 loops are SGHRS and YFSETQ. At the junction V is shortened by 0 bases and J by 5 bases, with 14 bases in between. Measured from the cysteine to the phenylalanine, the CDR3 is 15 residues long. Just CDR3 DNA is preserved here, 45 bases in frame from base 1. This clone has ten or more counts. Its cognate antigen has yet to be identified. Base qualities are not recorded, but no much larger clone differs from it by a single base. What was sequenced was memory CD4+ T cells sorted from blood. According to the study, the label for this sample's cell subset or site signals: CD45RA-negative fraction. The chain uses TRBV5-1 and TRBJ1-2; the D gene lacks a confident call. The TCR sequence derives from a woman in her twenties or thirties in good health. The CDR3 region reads CASSLGGLVGYGYTF. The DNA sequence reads TGCGCCAGCAGCTTGGGTGGACTCGTTGGGTATGGCTACACCTTC.